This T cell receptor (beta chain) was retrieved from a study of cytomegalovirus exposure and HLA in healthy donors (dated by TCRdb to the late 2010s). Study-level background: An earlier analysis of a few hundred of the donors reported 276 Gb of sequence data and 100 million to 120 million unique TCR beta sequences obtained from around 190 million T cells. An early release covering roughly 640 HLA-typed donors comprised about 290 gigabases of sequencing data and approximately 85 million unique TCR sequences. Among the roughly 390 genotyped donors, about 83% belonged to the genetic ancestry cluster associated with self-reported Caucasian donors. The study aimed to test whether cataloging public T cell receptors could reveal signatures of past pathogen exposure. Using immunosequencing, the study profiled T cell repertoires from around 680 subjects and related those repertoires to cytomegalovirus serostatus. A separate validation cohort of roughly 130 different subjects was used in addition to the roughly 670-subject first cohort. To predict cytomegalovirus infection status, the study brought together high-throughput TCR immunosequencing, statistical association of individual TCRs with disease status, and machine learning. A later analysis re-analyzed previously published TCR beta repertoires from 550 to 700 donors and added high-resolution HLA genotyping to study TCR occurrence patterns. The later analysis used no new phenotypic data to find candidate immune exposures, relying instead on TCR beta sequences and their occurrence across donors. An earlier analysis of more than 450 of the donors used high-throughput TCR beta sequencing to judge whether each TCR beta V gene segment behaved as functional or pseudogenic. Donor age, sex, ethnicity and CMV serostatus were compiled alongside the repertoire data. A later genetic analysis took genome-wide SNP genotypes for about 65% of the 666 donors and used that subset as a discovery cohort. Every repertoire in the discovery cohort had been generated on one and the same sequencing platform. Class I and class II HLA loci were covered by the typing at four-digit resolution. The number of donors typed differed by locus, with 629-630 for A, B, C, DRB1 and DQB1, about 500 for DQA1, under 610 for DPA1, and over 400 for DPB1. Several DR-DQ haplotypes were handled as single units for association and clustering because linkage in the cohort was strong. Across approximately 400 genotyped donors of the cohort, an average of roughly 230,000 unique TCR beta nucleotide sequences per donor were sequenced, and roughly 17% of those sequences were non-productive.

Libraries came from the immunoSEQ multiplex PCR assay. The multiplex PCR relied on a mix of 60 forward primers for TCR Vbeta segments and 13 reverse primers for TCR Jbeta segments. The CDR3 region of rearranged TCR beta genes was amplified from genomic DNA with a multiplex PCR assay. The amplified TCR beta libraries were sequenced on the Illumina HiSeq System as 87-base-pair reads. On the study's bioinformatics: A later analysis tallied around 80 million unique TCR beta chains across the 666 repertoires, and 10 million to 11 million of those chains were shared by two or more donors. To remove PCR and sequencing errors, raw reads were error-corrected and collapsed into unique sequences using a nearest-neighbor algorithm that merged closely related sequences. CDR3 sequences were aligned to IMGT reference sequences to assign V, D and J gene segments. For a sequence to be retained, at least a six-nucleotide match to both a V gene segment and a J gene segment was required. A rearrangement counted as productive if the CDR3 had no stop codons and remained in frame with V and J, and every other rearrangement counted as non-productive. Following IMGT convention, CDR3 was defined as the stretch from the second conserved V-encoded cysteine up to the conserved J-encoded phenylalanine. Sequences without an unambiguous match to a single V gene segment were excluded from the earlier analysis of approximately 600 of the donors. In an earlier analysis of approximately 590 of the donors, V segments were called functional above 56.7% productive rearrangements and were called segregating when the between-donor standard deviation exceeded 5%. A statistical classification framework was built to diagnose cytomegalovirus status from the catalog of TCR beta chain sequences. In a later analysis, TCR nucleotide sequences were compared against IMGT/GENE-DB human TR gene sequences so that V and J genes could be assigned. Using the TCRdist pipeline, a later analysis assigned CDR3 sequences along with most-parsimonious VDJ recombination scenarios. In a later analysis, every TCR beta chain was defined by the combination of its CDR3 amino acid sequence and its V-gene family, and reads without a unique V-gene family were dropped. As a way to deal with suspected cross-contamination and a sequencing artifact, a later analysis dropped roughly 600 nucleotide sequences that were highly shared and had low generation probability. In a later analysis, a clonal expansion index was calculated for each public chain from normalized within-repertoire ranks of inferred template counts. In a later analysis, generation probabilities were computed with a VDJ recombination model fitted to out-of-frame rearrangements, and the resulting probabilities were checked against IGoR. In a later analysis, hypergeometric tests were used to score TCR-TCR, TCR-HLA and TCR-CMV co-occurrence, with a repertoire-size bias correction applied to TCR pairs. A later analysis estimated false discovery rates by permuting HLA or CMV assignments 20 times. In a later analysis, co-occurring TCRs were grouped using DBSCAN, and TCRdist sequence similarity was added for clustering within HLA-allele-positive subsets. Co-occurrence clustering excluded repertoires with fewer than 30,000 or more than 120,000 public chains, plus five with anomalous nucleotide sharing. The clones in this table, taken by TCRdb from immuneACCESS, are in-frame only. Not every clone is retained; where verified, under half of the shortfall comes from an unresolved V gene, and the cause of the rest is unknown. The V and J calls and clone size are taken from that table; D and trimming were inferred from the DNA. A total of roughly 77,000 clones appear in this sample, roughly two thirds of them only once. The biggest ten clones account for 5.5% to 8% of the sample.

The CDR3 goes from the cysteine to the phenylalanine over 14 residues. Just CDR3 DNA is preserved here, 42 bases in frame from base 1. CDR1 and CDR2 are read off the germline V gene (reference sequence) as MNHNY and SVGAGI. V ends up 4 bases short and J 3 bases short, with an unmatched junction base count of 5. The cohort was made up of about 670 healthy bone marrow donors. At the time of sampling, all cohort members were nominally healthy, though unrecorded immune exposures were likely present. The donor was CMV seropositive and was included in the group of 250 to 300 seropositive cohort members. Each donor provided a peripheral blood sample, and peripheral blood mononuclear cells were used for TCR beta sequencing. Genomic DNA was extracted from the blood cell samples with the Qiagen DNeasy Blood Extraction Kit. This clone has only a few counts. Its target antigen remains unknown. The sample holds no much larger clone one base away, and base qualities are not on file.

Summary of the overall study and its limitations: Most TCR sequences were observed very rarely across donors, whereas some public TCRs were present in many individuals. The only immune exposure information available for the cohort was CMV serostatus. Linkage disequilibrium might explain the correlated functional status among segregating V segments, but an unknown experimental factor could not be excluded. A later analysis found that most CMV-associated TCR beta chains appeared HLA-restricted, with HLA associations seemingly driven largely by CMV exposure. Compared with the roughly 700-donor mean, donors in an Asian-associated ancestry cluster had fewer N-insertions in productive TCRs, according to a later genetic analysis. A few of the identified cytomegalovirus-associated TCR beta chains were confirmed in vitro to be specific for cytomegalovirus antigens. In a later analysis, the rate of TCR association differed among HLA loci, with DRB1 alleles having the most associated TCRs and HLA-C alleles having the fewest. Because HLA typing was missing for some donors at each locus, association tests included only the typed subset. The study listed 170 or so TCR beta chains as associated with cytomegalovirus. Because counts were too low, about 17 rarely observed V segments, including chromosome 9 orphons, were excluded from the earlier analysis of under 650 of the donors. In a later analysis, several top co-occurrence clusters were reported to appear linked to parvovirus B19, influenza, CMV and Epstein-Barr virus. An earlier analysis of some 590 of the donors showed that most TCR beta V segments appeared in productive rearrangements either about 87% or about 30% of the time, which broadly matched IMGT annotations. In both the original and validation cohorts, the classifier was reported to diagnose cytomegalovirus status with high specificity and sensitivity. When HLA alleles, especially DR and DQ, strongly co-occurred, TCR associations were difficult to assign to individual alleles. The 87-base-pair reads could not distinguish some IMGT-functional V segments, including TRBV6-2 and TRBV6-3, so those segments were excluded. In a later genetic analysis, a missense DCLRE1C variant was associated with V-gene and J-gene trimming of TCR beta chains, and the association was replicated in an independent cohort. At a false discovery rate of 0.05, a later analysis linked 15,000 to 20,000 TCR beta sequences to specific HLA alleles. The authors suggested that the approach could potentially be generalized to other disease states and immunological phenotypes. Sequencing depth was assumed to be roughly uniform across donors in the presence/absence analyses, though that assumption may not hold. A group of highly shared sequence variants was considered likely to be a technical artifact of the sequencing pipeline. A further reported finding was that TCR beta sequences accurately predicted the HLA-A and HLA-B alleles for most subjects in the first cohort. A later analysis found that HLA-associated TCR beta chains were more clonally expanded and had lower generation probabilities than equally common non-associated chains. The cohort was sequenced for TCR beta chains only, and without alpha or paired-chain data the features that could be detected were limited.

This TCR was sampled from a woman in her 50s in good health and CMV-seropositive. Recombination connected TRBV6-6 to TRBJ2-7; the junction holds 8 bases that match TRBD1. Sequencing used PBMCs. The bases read TGTGCCAGCAGTTTCGGGACAGGAGGCTACGAGCAGTACTTC. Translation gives CASSFGTGGYEQYF.